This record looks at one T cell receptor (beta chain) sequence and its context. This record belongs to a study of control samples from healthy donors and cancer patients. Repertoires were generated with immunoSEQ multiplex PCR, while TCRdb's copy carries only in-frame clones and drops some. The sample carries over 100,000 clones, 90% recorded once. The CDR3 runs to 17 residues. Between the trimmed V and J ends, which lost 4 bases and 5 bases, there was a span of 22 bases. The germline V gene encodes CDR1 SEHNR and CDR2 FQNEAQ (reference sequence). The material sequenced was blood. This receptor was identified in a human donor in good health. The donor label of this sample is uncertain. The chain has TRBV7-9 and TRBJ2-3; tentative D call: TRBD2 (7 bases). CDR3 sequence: CASSSMRGPRGLDTQYF. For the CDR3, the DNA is TGTGCCAGCAGCTCCATGCGGGGGCCCAGGGGTTTAGATACGCAGTATTTT.